Listed here are 22 T cell receptor beta chains from one sample, sequenced in a study of blood T cell repertoires in COVID-19. Sequencing was performed with immunoSEQ multiplex PCR; in TCRdb, only in-frame clones are kept and a portion is missing. The profile shows roughly 81,000 clones, roughly 82% of them singletons. Material: peripheral blood. The origin of the receptors is a man between 60 and 75 years old with acute or convalescent COVID-19.

This clone was seen repeatedly, ten times or more. The V call is TRBV28, the J call TRBJ2-7, with D tentatively TRBD2 (6 bases). The germline V gene encodes CDR1 MDHEN and CDR2 SYDVKM. With 6 bases removed from V and 4 bases from J, the gap between germline ends came to 13 bases. The CDR3 totals 13 residues. The CDR3 spells CASSGSAPYEQYF. In nucleotides, the CDR3 is TGTGCCAGCAGCGGGAGCGCACCTTACGAGCAGTACTTC.

The V call is TRBV19, the J call TRBJ2-6; tentatively, D is TRBD1 (7 bases). The CDR3 runs 13 residues. Germline V lookup: CDR1 LNHDA, CDR2 SQIVND (reference sequence). Trimming pared 10 bases from V and 3 bases from J, leaving 10 bases between. CDR3 in amino acids: CATRGVGANVLTF. CDR3 in DNA: TGTGCCACCAGGGGGGTTGGGGCCAACGTCCTGACTTTC.

V is TRBV6-2 or TRBV6-3 and J is TRBJ2-1, with TRBD2 matching over 7 bases. Germline loops: CDR1 MNHEY, CDR2 SVGEGT. The CDR3 is 15 residues long. The trim removed 2 bases at V and 9 bases at J, leaving 10 bases unmatched. CDR3 nucleotide sequence: TGTGCCAGCAGTTACGGACTAGGGAGGGTAAGTGAGCAGTTCTTC. Its translation: CASSYGLGRVSEQFF.

Only a few counts were recorded for this clone. This chain connects TRBV9 to TRBJ2-3; 8 positions agree with TRBD2. This CDR3 comprises 15 residues. V was pared by 4 bases and J by 6 bases, with 10 bases of the junction left unmatched. Germline CDR1 and CDR2: SGDLS and YYNGEE. CDR3 bases: TGTGCCAGCAGCACAGGGACTAGACCAAGGGATACGCAGTATTTT. This translates into CASSTGTRPRDTQYF.

The chain carries TRBV29-1 and TRBJ2-7, with 10 bases aligning to TRBD1. The trim removed 5 bases at V and 6 bases at J, leaving 10 bases unmatched. There are 14 residues in the CDR3. Germline V gene data show CDR1 as SQVTM and CDR2 as ANQGSEA. The CDR3 reads CSVRPGQGLVEQYF. The CDR3 region has the DNA TGCAGCGTTCGGCCGGGACAGGGGTTAGTCGAGCAGTACTTC.

This clone has a single count. The chain has TRBV21-1 and TRBJ2-1; TRBD2 reflects the table's D call only, with no check against the DNA. TRBV21-1 constitutes a pseudogene. This CDR3 comprises 17 residues. CDR3 in amino acids: CASSKVRTSGRGNEQFF. The CDR3 nucleotides read TGTGCCAGCAGCAAAGTGAGGACTAGCGGGAGGGGCAATGAGCAGTTCTTC.

This clone was picked up a small number of times. The rearrangement joins TRBV6-5 to TRBJ2-7; TRBD1 matches 7 bases. Unmatched junction bases numbered 2, after V lost 0 bases and J lost 3 bases. The CDR3 is 14 amino acids. CDR1 MNHEY and CDR2 SVGAGI come from the germline V gene. CDR3 sequence reads: CASSYSAGGYEQYF. The CDR3 nucleotides are TGTGCCAGCAGTTACTCGGCAGGGGGCTACGAGCAGTACTTC.

The CDR3 bases are TGTGCCAGCAGTGAAGCGAGAGGGACTAGCGGGGGGCCGACCCAGTACTTC. This encodes CASSEARGTSGGPTQYF. The chain is built from TRBV2 and TRBJ2-5; 15 nucleotides match TRBD2. The CDR3 is 17 residues long. Germline V gene lookup returns CDR1 SNHLY and CDR2 FYNNEI. With 0 bases clipped from V and 7 bases from J, the junction kept 6 bases outside the gene matches. The full variable domain, with the rest looked up from reference TRBV2 and TRBJ2-5, is EPEVTQTPSHQVTQMGQEVILRCVPISNHLYFYWYRQILGQKVEFLVSFYNNEISEKSEIFDDQFSVERPDGSNFTLKIRSTKLEDSAMYFCASSEARGTSGGPTQYFGPGTRLLVL.

The V and J genes are TRBV6-5 and TRBJ1-3; 9 bases map to TRBD1. V gave up 4 bases and J gave up 4 bases; unmatched junction bases: 5. Germline V gene sequence: CDR1 MNHEY, CDR2 SVGAGI. This CDR3 region has 15 residues. The CDR3 nucleotides are TGTGCCAGCAGTTTGTGGGGACAGGGAGGAAACACCATATATTTT. Amino acids: CASSLWGQGGNTIYF.

This chain joins TRBV30 and TRBJ2-7; D might be TRBD1 (5 bases). The CDR3 extends over 13 amino acids. Germline CDR1 reads GTSNPN; CDR2 reads SVGIG (reference sequence). Trimming pared 2 bases from V and 5 bases from J, leaving 13 bases between. The CDR3: CAWSPGLMNEQYF. The CDR3 DNA follows: TGTGCCTGGAGTCCAGGGTTGATGAACGAGCAGTACTTC.

The rearrangement joins TRBV12-3 or TRBV12-4 to TRBJ1-2, with 7 bases matching TRBD1. There are 13 residues in the CDR3. V lost 3 bases to trimming and J lost 8 bases; unmatched junction nucleotides: 6. The CDR3 loop is CASSFDREVGYTF. CDR3 nucleotide sequence: TGTGCCAGCAGTTTTGACAGGGAAGTAGGCTACACCTTC.

The V gene is TRBV4-3, the J gene TRBJ1-4; no reliable D call. The V and J ends lost 0 bases and 5 bases respectively, with 13 bases between them. CDR3 length equals 16 residues. CDR1 is LGHNA and CDR2 is YSLEER in the germline V gene. For the CDR3, the DNA is TGCGCCAGCAGCCAAGAGGGCGAGGGTTGGAATGAAAAACTGTTTTTT. Translation: CASSQEGEGWNEKLFF.

The CDR3 reads CASSVGLAGANNEQFF. DNA for the CDR3: TGTGCCAGCAGCGTCGGACTAGCGGGGGCTAACAATGAGCAGTTCTTC. The V gene is TRBV9, the J gene TRBJ2-1; 13 bases align to TRBD2. The germline CDR1 and CDR2 sequences are SGDLS and YYNGEE. The length of the CDR3 is 16 residues. The V gene end was trimmed by 2 bases and the J gene end by 5 bases; junction bases not matched to a gene: 4.

This rearrangement joins TRBV11-1 to TRBJ2-1; TRBD2 aligns across 9 bases. This CDR3 has 14 residues. Per the germline V gene, CDR1 is SGHAT and CDR2 is FQDESV (reference sequence). The V gene end was trimmed by 6 bases and the J gene end by 3 bases; junction bases not matched to a gene: 3. The CDR3 sequence is CASRTSGLYNEQFF. The DNA of the CDR3 is TGTGCCAGCAGGACTAGCGGCCTCTACAATGAGCAGTTCTTC.

This rearrangement joins TRBV2 to TRBJ1-5, with D tentatively TRBD1 (6 bases). The CDR3 spans 14 residues. Trimming stripped 6 bases from V and 4 bases from J, with 13 bases between. Germline V gives CDR1 SNHLY, CDR2 FYNNEI. CDR3 nucleotides: TGTGCCAGCAGACCCGACAGGATGAATCAGCCCCAGCATTTT. Translation: CASRPDRMNQPQHF. Combining the CDR3 with reference TRBV2 and TRBJ1-5 gives the whole variable domain EPEVTQTPSHQVTQMGQEVILRCVPISNHLYFYWYRQILGQKVEFLVSFYNNEISEKSEIFDDQFSVERPDGSNFTLKIRSTKLEDSAMYFCASRPDRMNQPQHFGDGTRLSIL.

V and J are TRBV6-1 and TRBJ1-2; D is ambiguous. V lost 3 bases to trimming and J lost 2 bases, with 7 bases between them. There are 13 residues in the CDR3. The germline V gene encodes CDR1 MNHNS and CDR2 SASEGT. In nucleotides, the CDR3 is TGTGCCAGCAGTGACGCGGGGAACTATGGCTACACCTTC. It is translated as CASSDAGNYGYTF.

The chain uses TRBV6-6 and TRBJ2-1; no clear D gene. CDR3 size: 12 residues. The germline gives CDR1 MNHNY, CDR2 SVGAGI (reference sequence). Trimming stripped 5 bases from V and 8 bases from J, with 10 bases between. The CDR3 DNA sequence: TGTGCCAGCAGTCGTAGTGCGGATGAGCAGTTCTTC. Protein product: CASSRSADEQFF.

The chain employs TRBV5-1 and TRBJ2-5; 7 positions match TRBD2. CDR1 and CDR2 from the germline V gene are SGHRS and YFSETQ. V dropped 0 bases and J dropped 3; count of bases not matched to a gene: 2. The CDR3 consists of 14 residues. DNA for the CDR3: TGCGCCAGCAGCTTGGTGGGAGGGAAAGAGACCCAGTACTTC. It translates to CASSLVGGKETQYF. Filled out from reference TRBV5-1 and TRBJ2-5, the complete variable domain reads KAGVTQTPRYLIKTRGQQVTLSCSPISGHRSVSWYQQTPGQGLQFLFEYFSETQRNKGNFPGRFSGRQFSNSRSEMNVSTLELGDSALYLCASSLVGGKETQYFGPGTRLLVL.

This chain joins TRBV5-4 and TRBJ1-2, with D tentatively TRBD1 (6 bases). This CDR3 is built from 15 residues. CDR1 is SGHNT and CDR2 is YYREEE in the germline V gene (reference sequence). Trimming took off 0 bases at V and 2 bases at J, with 11 bases between the two ends. CDR3 region: CASSLGAGENYGYTF. CDR3 DNA sequence: TGTGCCAGCAGCTTGGGGGCAGGGGAGAACTATGGCTACACCTTC.

The V call is TRBV7-2, the J call TRBJ2-1, with TRBD2 as a possible D gene (5 bases). The V gene's germline CDR1 is SGHTA and CDR2 FQGNSA. Deletions cut 0 bases from V and 8 bases from J, with 14 bases between. CDR3 length equals 15 residues. The chain's CDR3 is CASSLALAGWDEQFF. The CDR3 DNA sequence: TGTGCCAGCAGCTTAGCGCTGGCGGGTTGGGATGAGCAGTTCTTC. The complete variable domain, with remaining parts taken from reference TRBV7-2 and TRBJ2-1, reads GAGVSQSPSNKVTEKGKDVELRCDPISGHTALYWYRQSLGQGLEFLIYFQGNSAPDKSGLPSDRFSAERTGGSVSTLTIQRTQQEDSAVYLCASSLALAGWDEQFFGPGTRLTVL.

The chain carries TRBV6-6 and TRBJ1-5, with D perhaps matching TRBD1 (5 bases). Trimming took off 5 bases at V and 4 bases at J, with 9 bases between the two ends. Looked up from germline, CDR1 is MNHNY and CDR2 is SVGAGI (reference sequence). This CDR3 is 13 amino acids long. CDR3 protein: CASSVQVNQPQHF. CDR3 sequence (DNA): TGTGCCAGCAGTGTACAGGTTAATCAGCCCCAGCATTTT.

The rearrangement uses TRBV7-9 and TRBJ2-7; tentative D call: TRBD1 (7 bases). CDR1 is SEHNR, CDR2 FQNEAQ, per germline (reference sequence). CDR3 length: 13 residues. V shed 5 bases and J shed 6 bases, with 14 bases lying between them. This CDR3 reads CASSIRQGGEQYF. The CDR3 DNA reads TGTGCCAGCAGCATAAGACAGGGAGGCGAGCAGTACTTC.